This TCR beta chain comes out of a study of T cell clonotyping in hematopoietic cell transplantation. This clone was counted between two and nine times. V was cut by 5 bases and J by 7 bases, with 18 bases left in between. CDR3 length: 14 residues. Germline CDR1 KGHSH, CDR2 LQKENI. Clones were sequenced by immunoSEQ multiplex PCR, and TCRdb holds only the in-frame ones, with some missing. Here the sample spans nearly 11,000 clones, 46% being singletons. This sample comprised PBMCs, obtained 30 days after allogeneic stem cell transplant. The chain has TRBV18 and TRBJ2-7; D tentatively reads TRBD1 or TRBD2 (6 bases each). This sequence was found in a male patient in his fifties who had an allogeneic stem cell transplant from an unrelated donor, so the T cells may come from the graft donor. Some clones in this sample may be carry-over from other donors' samples. The CDR3 nucleotides are TGTGCCAGCTCAGCTAACGAGGGGGGCGGTGAGCAGTACTTC. As protein: CASSANEGGGEQYF.